These T cell receptor beta chains were read from a single sample in a study of shared clonotypes between healthy human individuals. Produced via immunoSEQ multiplex PCR; TCRdb's table is partial and in-frame only. The repertoire holds roughly 2 million clones, with 95% as singletons. What was sequenced was naive CD4+ T cells sorted from blood. The receptor source for this set is a man between 18 and 35 years old in good health. Each CDR3 is given with its conserved first and last residue. D genes are given only for firm matches. For some rows the clone size is stated as once, few or many, or as a class when expanded; others skip it.

size	D	J	V	CDR3	DNA
NA	NA	TRBJ2-1	TRBV6-5	CASSARSVNEQFF	TGTGCCAGCAGTGCTAGGTCGGTCAATGAGCAGTTCTTC
NA	TRBD2	TRBJ2-3	TRBV5-1	CASSLAGSGASTDTQYF	TGCGCCAGCAGCTTGGCTGGAAGCGGGGCTAGCACAGATACGCAGTATTTT
NA	TRBD1	TRBJ1-5	TRBV18	CASSLQGAGQPQHF	TGTGCCAGCTCCCTACAGGGGGCCGGGCAGCCCCAGCATTTT
NA	NA	TRBJ2-7	TRBV5-4	CASSRAGIDEQYF	TGTGCCAGCAGCCGTGCGGGGATAGACGAGCAGTACTTC
once	TRBD1	TRBJ1-4	TRBV7-2	CASSLDRVNEKLFF	TGTGCCAGCAGCTTGGACAGGGTTAATGAAAAACTGTTTTTT
NA	TRBD1	TRBJ2-7	TRBV19	CASSPPPGQLNYEQYF	TGTGCCAGTAGTCCGCCTCCGGGACAGCTAAACTACGAGCAGTACTTC
NA	TRBD1	TRBJ2-7	TRBV5-4	CASRGGQGVPPHLEQYF	TGTGCCAGCAGGGGGGGACAGGGGGTCCCCCCTCATCTCGAGCAGTACTTC
NA	NA	TRBJ2-2	TRBV6-1	CASKGYSTGELFF	TGTGCCAGCAAGGGATACAGTACCGGGGAGCTGTTTTTT
NA	TRBD1	TRBJ2-7	TRBV19	CASSTQTGGSYEQYF	TGTGCCAGTAGTACACAGACAGGGGGTTCCTACGAGCAGTACTTC
once	NA	TRBJ2-5	TRBV18	CASSPPNGDQETQYF	TGTGCCAGCTCACCACCTAACGGGGACCAAGAGACCCAGTACTTC
NA	NA	TRBJ2-7	TRBV27	CASSADRLRGEQYF	TGTGCCAGCAGCGCGGACAGACTCAGGGGCGAGCAGTACTTC
NA	TRBD2	TRBJ2-3	TRBV7-2	CASSPPGLGKNTQYF	TGTGCCAGCAGCCCCCCGGGACTAGGGAAAAATACGCAGTATTTT
NA	TRBD2	TRBJ2-5	TRBV7-2	CASSLTSGQETQYF	TGTGCCAGCAGCCTTACTAGCGGGCAAGAGACCCAGTACTTC
NA	TRBD1	TRBJ2-5	TRBV10-1	CASSESGRGLETQYF	TGCGCCAGCAGTGAGTCGGGCAGGGGGTTAGAGACCCAGTACTTC
NA	TRBD1	TRBJ2-6	TRBV30	CAWRTRGRGQGRSGANVLTF	TGTGCCTGGAGAACCCGCGGTAGGGGACAGGGAAGGTCTGGGGCCAACGTCCTGACTTTC
NA	NA	TRBJ2-5	TRBV10-3	CAISDLGETQYF	TGTGCCATCAGTGATCTAGGAGAGACCCAGTACTTC
NA	NA	TRBJ2-5	TRBV19	CASNDGGLAEETQYF	TGTGCCAGTAATGATGGTGGGCTAGCAGAGGAGACCCAGTACTTC
NA	TRBD1	TRBJ1-2	TRBV30	CAWRVTGVGNYGYTF	TGTGCCTGGAGGGTCACAGGGGTCGGTAACTATGGCTACACCTTC
NA	NA	TRBJ1-2	TRBV6-5	CASSYSAYTF	TGTGCCAGCAGTTACTCCGCCTACACCTTC
NA	NA	TRBJ1-4	TRBV7-8	CASSLVGSVEKLFF	TGTGCCAGCAGCTTAGTTGGCAGCGTTGAAAAACTGTTTTTT
once	TRBD1	TRBJ2-1	TRBV15	CATSRVGTGMSYNEQFF	TGTGCCACCAGCAGAGTTGGGACAGGGATGTCCTACAATGAGCAGTTCTTC
NA	NA	TRBJ1-1	TRBV6-5	CASSWGQLNTEAFF	TGTGCCAGCAGTTGGGGGCAGCTGAACACTGAAGCTTTCTTT
NA	NA	TRBJ2-5	TRBV11-2	CASSNGIQETQYF	TGTGCCAGCAGCAACGGGATACAAGAGACCCAGTACTTC
NA	TRBD2	TRBJ2-7	TRBV18	CASSRSGGNHEQYF	TGTGCCAGCTCACGAAGCGGGGGGAACCACGAGCAGTACTTC
NA	NA	TRBJ1-2	TRBV7-9	CASSPTQELYGYTF	TGTGCCAGCAGCCCCACACAGGAACTCTATGGCTACACCTTC
NA	TRBD2	TRBJ2-5	TRBV30	CAWSVTGLQETQYF	TGTGCCTGGAGTGTAACGGGACTACAAGAGACCCAGTACTTC
NA	NA	TRBJ2-7	TRBV11-3	CASSRSGQGKTYEQYF	TGTGCCAGCAGCCGATCGGGGCAGGGCAAAACCTACGAGCAGTACTTC
NA	NA	TRBJ2-5	TRBV30	CAWSFGIKETQYF	TGTGCCTGGAGTTTCGGGATCAAAGAGACCCAGTACTTC
NA	TRBD2	TRBJ2-3	TRBV7-6	CASSPLPLAGASDTQYF	TGTGCCAGCAGCCCTCTGCCACTAGCGGGAGCCTCAGATACGCAGTATTTT
NA	NA	TRBJ2-7	TRBV21-1	CASSKERAGPHYEQYF	TGTGCCAGCAGCAAAGAGCGGGCAGGGCCCCACTACGAGCAGTACTTC
NA	TRBD1	TRBJ2-7	TRBV11-2	CASSVDRGSYEQYF	TGTGCCAGCAGTGTAGACAGGGGTAGTTACGAGCAGTACTTC
NA	TRBD2	TRBJ2-5	TRBV7-2	CASSPRTSGARETQYF	TGTGCCAGCAGCCCCAGGACTAGCGGGGCCCGTGAGACCCAGTACTTC
NA	NA	TRBJ1-3	TRBV9	CASSKQGGSGNTIYF	TGTGCCAGCAGCAAACAGGGAGGCTCTGGAAACACCATATATTTT
NA	TRBD1	TRBJ1-1	TRBV30	CAQRGQGWGTEAFF	TGTGCCCAGAGAGGACAGGGATGGGGCACTGAAGCTTTCTTT
NA	NA	TRBJ1-2	TRBV6-1	CASVFDRNNYGYTF	TGTGCCAGCGTGTTCGACAGGAACAACTATGGCTACACCTTC
once	NA	TRBJ2-1	TRBV7-2	CASSLDPGGYNEQFF	TGTGCCAGCAGCTTAGACCCCGGGGGCTACAATGAGCAGTTCTTC
once	NA	TRBJ2-7	TRBV5-1	CASSLVPGIAGEQYF	TGCGCCAGCAGCTTGGTTCCGGGTATCGCGGGCGAGCAGTACTTC
NA	NA	TRBJ2-3	TRBV28	CASSLGTLNTDTQYF	TGTGCCAGCAGTTTAGGGACTTTAAACACAGATACGCAGTATTTT